Following are 6 T cell receptor beta chains from one sample sequenced in a study of T cells in Graves' hyperthyroidism and ophthalmopathy. Researchers took RNA transcripts and amplified the TCR beta CDR3 regions from them. The HTBI primer set drove a first-round RT-PCR of the TCR CDR3. TCRdb independently ran MiXCR on the multiplex PCR reads; one entry per CDR3 protein. The table records around 620,000 distinct CDR3 sequences, around 15% of them present only once. Specimen: blood. The receptor source for this set is a woman aged 30 to 39 with Graves' hyperthyroidism.

In its sample, this clonotype was seen once. As DNA, the CDR3 is TGTGCCAGCAGGGAGGGAAGGGCCTACGAGCAGTACTTC. This sequence encodes CASREGRAYEQYF. The chain employs TRBV11-3 and TRBJ2-7, with D tentatively TRBD2 (6 bases). CDR1 and CDR2 (germline): SGHNT, YENEEA. The CDR3 totals 13 residues. The V and J ends lost 6 bases and 2 bases respectively, with 11 bases between them.

This clonotype was counted at least ten times. The chain links TRBV11-1 to TRBJ1-1; D might be TRBD1 (6 bases). Germline CDR1 and CDR2: SGHAT and FQDESV (reference sequence). The V end lost 3 bases, the J end lost 3 bases, and 14 bases lay between the germline ends. The CDR3 consists of 15 residues. The CDR3 sequence: CASSFGYRVDTEAFF. The CDR3 DNA reads TGTGCCAGCAGCTTTGGATACAGGGTGGACACTGAAGCTTTCTTT.

The chain is built from TRBV27 and TRBJ2-3, with 8 bases fitting TRBD2. J lost 7 bases, V lost 6 bases, and 15 bases had no gene match. The germline gives CDR1 MNHEY, CDR2 SMNVEV (reference sequence). The CDR3 spans 16 residues. The CDR3 spells CASRPDAGGGIHTQYF. The CDR3 DNA reads as TGTGCCAGCAGACCGGACGCGGGAGGTGGGATACATACGCAGTATTTT.

There are many counts of this clonotype. This chain connects TRBV28 to TRBJ2-7; 14 positions agree with TRBD2. The V and J ends lost 6 bases and 5 bases, in that order; junction bases with no gene match: 15. CDR1 MDHEN and CDR2 SYDVKM come from the germline V gene. The CDR3 is made up of 18 amino acids. The CDR3 DNA reads as TGTGCCAGCAGCCAAACCGGGACTAGCGGGAGCGGCGTCAACGAGCAGTACTTC. This sequence encodes CASSQTGTSGSGVNEQYF.

The chain recombines TRBV6-1 with TRBJ1-3; 8 nucleotides align to TRBD1. This CDR3 region has 13 residues. The junction had 6 bases not matched to a gene; V was cut back by 6 bases and J by 8 bases. In germline, CDR1 is MNHNS, CDR2 SASEGT. CDR3 loop: CASRGQGSDTIYF. The CDR3 coding sequence is TGTGCCAGCAGAGGACAGGGCAGTGACACCATATATTTT.

The genes are TRBV29-1 and TRBJ1-2; D gene uncertain. The CDR3 spans 12 residues. CDR1 is SQVTM and CDR2 is ANQGSEA in the germline V gene. The germline V and J ends were trimmed by 4 bases and 3 bases, with 9 bases remaining between them. CDR3 nucleotides: TGCAGCGTTGTAACGGCCTACTATGGCTACACCTTC. Translated: CSVVTAYYGYTF.